This is a list of T cell receptor beta chains from one sample in a study of blood T cell repertoires in COVID-19. The assay was immunoSEQ multiplex PCR, and TCRdb's table has in-frame clones only and misses some. The table has around 78,000 clones, 80% to 90% seen once. Sequenced: peripheral blood. The receptor source for this set is a man aged 45-60 years with active or convalescent COVID-19. Both conserved end residues are part of each CDR3. A D gene is named only where the DNA matches it firmly. Rows may omit the clone size; those that give it use once, few, many or a size class.

v_call	j_call	clone_size	d_call	cdr3_nt	cdr3_aa
TRBV25-1	TRBJ1-1	NA	NA	TGTGCCAGCAGTGGGACACCCCCCGCTGAAGCTTTCTTT	CASSGTPPAEAFF
TRBV11-2	TRBJ2-7	NA	NA	TGTGCCAGCACCGACCCCGGGGGCTACGAGCAGTACTTC	CASTDPGGYEQYF
TRBV6-5	TRBJ2-5	NA	NA	TGTGCCAGCAACCGGCGGGGTGGAGGGACCCAGTACTTC	CASNRRGGGTQYF
TRBV12-5	TRBJ1-1	NA	TRBD1	TGTGCTAGTGGTTCCCCCGGACAGGGTCGTAACACTGAAGCTTTCTTT	CASGSPGQGRNTEAFF
TRBV2	TRBJ2-1	medium-sized	TRBD2	TGTGCCAGCAGTACCTCGGGTTTCTTGGGGAGGGATGAGCAGTTCTTC	CASSTSGFLGRDEQFF
TRBV5-1	TRBJ2-7	few	TRBD1	TGCGCCAGCAGCTCAACGGGACAGTCCTACGAGCAGTACTTC	CASSSTGQSYEQYF
TRBV30	TRBJ2-3	NA	TRBD2	TGTGCCTGGCTAGCGGGGGGCACAGATACGCAGTATTTT	CAWLAGGTDTQYF
TRBV25-1	TRBJ1-6	NA	TRBD1	TGTGCCAGCAGTCCACAGGGGGGCGCAGGGCGGGGATCACCCCTCCACTTT	CASSPQGGAGRGSPLHF
TRBV5-5	TRBJ2-7	NA	NA	TGTGCCAGCAGCCCCGTGAATGGCGGTAACCAGTACTTC	CASSPVNGGNQYF
TRBV28	TRBJ1-5	NA	TRBD1	TGTGCCAGCAGTTTAAGACAGGGTGATCAGCCCCAGCATTTT	CASSLRQGDQPQHF
TRBV6-1	TRBJ1-4	NA	NA	TGTGCCAGCAGTGAAAGGGACGGGAGGAATGAAAAACTGTTTTTT	CASSERDGRNEKLFF
TRBV28	TRBJ1-3	NA	TRBD1	TGTGCCATAACCGCAGGGGGGTATTCTGGAAACACCATATATTTT	CAITAGGYSGNTIYF
TRBV11-2	TRBJ2-7	NA	TRBD1	TGTGCCAGCAGCTCTTACCGGGACAGGGTGGGTTGGTACGAGCAGTACTTC	CASSSYRDRVGWYEQYF
TRBV5-1	TRBJ2-5	NA	TRBD1	TGCGCCAGCAGCTGGGGGGACAGGGTGGGTCAAGAGACCCAGTACTTC	CASSWGDRVGQETQYF
TRBV12-3/TRBV12-4	TRBJ1-3	NA	NA	TGTGCCAGCAGTTTGCGAACTGGAAACACCATATATTTT	CASSLRTGNTIYF
TRBV23-1	TRBJ1-3	NA	NA	TGCGCCAGCAGGGAAGAGGGCTCTGGAAACACCATATATTTT	CASREEGSGNTIYF
TRBV6-5	TRBJ1-1	NA	NA	TGTGCCAGCACTTTAGGAGGCACTGAAGCTTTCTTT	CASTLGGTEAFF
TRBV5-4	TRBJ2-1	NA	TRBD2	TGTGCCAGCACTTGGAACACCGGGACTAGCGGCGAGCAGTTCTTC	CASTWNTGTSGEQFF
TRBV7-2	TRBJ2-5	NA	TRBD2	TGTGCCAGCAGCTTCTTTGCGGGGGTCCAAGAGACCCAGTACTTC	CASSFFAGVQETQYF
TRBV15	TRBJ1-4	NA	NA	TGTGCCACCAGCAGAGTCGGCAGGGGACAAGAAAAACTGTTTTTT	CATSRVGRGQEKLFF
TRBV7-2	TRBJ2-5	NA	NA	TGTGCCAGCAGCTTAGTTGCAGGGTCCGGAGAGACCCAGTACTTC	CASSLVAGSGETQYF
TRBV27	TRBJ1-6	NA	NA	TGTGCCAGCAGTTCCTCGTGGCTGTATAATTCACCCCTCCACTTT	CASSSSWLYNSPLHF
TRBV5-1	TRBJ1-3	few	NA	TGCGCCAGCAGCTTGACGAGGGAGAAAAACACCATATATTTT	CASSLTREKNTIYF